This T cell receptor beta chain was captured in a study of T cells in Graves' hyperthyroidism and ophthalmopathy. Study results and limitations: The majority of expanded thyroid clonotypes above 0.001 also appeared in blood.

Ten or more counts support this clonotype. Antigen unknown. Stability of Graves' hyperthyroidism was defined as absent ophthalmopathy progression within 18 months. Uncontrolled infection, other autoimmune disease, pregnancy or lactation led to exclusion. The PBMCs were sourced from fresh peripheral blood (about 9.7 ml). V lost 0 bases and J lost 4, with 6 bases in between. The length of the CDR3 is 13 residues. The germline gives CDR1 LGHDT, CDR2 YNNKEL (reference sequence). Authors of the study amplified TCR beta CDR3 regions from RNA transcripts. In the first-round RT-PCR of the TCR CDR3, the HTBI primer set was used. MiXCR, run by TCRdb on the multiplex PCR reads, gives a single entry per CDR3 protein. The sample comprises 460,000 or so distinct CDR3 sequences, around 15% of which are singletons, and 15% to 20% rests with the top ten.

This receptor was taken from a woman younger than 35 with Graves' hyperthyroidism. The gene calls are TRBV3-1 and TRBJ2-5; D uncertain. Sequenced sample: blood. The DNA for the CDR3 is TGTGCCAGCAGCCAAGAGGCCCGAGAGACCCAGTACTTC. The encoded protein is CASSQEARETQYF.